The text below deals with one T cell receptor beta chain. Its antigen is still unknown. For every subset, genomic DNA was evenly distributed across several immunoSEQ plates. The method was immunoSEQ multiplex PCR; TCRdb's version includes in-frame clones alone and lacks a portion of them. The sample has about 190,000 clones; approximately 62% are singletons. Germline CDR1 is SGHRS and CDR2 is YFSETQ. Trimming left V 3 bases short and J 3 bases short, with 13 bases between. The CDR3 is 14 residues long. The data stem from a study of shared clonotypes between healthy human individuals. Findings and caveats of the study: When compared with the clonotypes that were shared by all four sorted-subset donors, the non-shared clonotypes turned out to have lower generation probabilities.

J is TRBJ2-7 and V is TRBV5-1; TRBD2 is a possible D gene (5 bases). The source is a man aged 30 to 45 in good health. Specimen: memory CD4+ T cells sorted from blood. Subset: CD45RA-negative fraction. CDR3 amino acids: CASSSGGLFYEQYF. The DNA of the CDR3 is TGCGCCAGCAGCTCGGGCGGACTGTTCTACGAGCAGTACTTC.